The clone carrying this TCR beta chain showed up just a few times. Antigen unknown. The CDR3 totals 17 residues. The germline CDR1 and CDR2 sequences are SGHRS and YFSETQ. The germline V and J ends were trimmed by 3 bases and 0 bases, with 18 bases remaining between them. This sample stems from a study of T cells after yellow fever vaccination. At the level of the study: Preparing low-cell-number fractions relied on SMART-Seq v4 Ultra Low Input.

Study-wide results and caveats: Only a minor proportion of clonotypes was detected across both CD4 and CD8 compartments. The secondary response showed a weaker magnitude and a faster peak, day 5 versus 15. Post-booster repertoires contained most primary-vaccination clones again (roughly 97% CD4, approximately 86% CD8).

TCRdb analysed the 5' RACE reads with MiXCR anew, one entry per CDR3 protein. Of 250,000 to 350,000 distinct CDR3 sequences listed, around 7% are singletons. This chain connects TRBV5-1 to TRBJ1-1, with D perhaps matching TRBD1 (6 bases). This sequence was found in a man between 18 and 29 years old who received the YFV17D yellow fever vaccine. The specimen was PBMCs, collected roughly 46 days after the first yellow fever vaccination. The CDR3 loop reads CASSSSLGTGMNTEAFF. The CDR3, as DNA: TGCGCCAGCAGCTCTTCATTGGGAACAGGGATGAACACTGAAGCTTTCTTT.